This T cell receptor beta chain came from a study of blood T cell repertoires in COVID-19 (dated by TCRdb to 2020 to 2021). As for the study more broadly: Collaborator samples came from the United States, Italy and Spain and covered acute and convalescent phases of COVID-19. The prospective study material was composed of cDNA or gDNA derived from T cells, B-cell-depleted T cells, or PBMCs. Subjects who had been exposed to COVID-19, were actively infected with it, or had recovered from it provided the deeply sampled blood TCRbeta repertoires that made up the dataset. The repertoires were made available in a free public database intended to serve as a resource for research on the immune response to SARS-CoV-2. Samples were obtained from the ongoing ImmuneRACE study (first 160 participants) and from some 1,200 subjects provided by 6 global collaborators. A de-identified subject ID, COVID-19 status, age in years and sex were almost always included in the sample metadata. HLA class I and class II types, where available, came from metadata supplied by the sample provider rather than from assay-based typing.

In the prospective study, participants were 18 to 89 years old, resided in about two dozen geographic areas of the United States, and were enrolled through a virtual design. In the prospective study, cohorts were assigned on the basis of participant-reported clinical history obtained from a screening survey and a study questionnaire. Mobile phlebotomists in the prospective study collected whole blood, serum and a nasopharyngeal or oropharyngeal swab from every participant. Participants in the prospective study had the option to provide additional blood draws and questionnaires over a 2-month period. Before DNA extraction, prospective study blood samples were shipped either frozen or at room temperature. Comment on this clone: This clone's antigen is unknown. No clone much larger than this one lies a single base away; base qualities are absent.

TCRbeta CDR3 regions were amplified from genomic DNA by means of the immunoSEQ Assay, a bias-controlled multiplex PCR. As for the authors' bioinformatics: The number of nucleated cells in each sample was estimated by amplification of reference gene primers within the assay. To quantify the absolute abundance of each unique TCRbeta CDR3 rearrangement, sequence reads were collapsed and filtered. For each sample, productive Simpson clonality was calculated as the square root of Simpson's diversity index over productive rearrangements. TCRdb took this table from immuneACCESS and kept in-frame rearrangements with V and J called. Such tables lack part of the clones; where checked against another copy, unresolved V genes explain under half of the gap, and the rest is unexplained. That table furnishes V, J and clone size, whereas the DNA furnished D and trimming. Present in this sample are some 200,000 clones, 75% to 90% of which were seen just once. The ten largest clones add up to more than 3.5% of the sample.

Overall study outcomes, separate from this receptor: Clinical and demographic metadata were provided uncurated, with the amount varying by source and participant.

The sequence was obtained from a woman between 35 and 50 years old with acute COVID-19. The material sequenced was PBMCs or T cells enriched from blood (not recorded which).

Read as DNA, the sequence is TGTGCCAGCAGCTTCGGGACAGGACATAGCAATCAGCCCCAGCATTTT. The encoded protein is CASSFGTGHSNQPQHF. The chain uses TRBV7-9 and TRBJ1-5, with TRBD1 matching 8 junction bases. Its CDR3 holds 16 amino acids, cysteine through phenylalanine. Only the CDR3 DNA is retained, 48 bases long and in frame from the first base. V has 3 bases trimmed and J has 0 bases trimmed; junction bases matching no gene number 4. In the germline V gene (reference sequence), CDR1 corresponds to SEHNR and CDR2 to FQNEAQ.